These 27 T cell receptor beta chains originate from one sample sequenced in a study of T cell responses to AZD1222 COVID-19 vaccine. Libraries were prepared by immunoSEQ multiplex PCR; TCRdb keeps only in-frame clonotypes and omits some of them. The repertoire has about 220,000 clones, 93% of them found once; the top ten carry about 1%. The source material was peripheral blood, sampled on day 0 of MenACWY control vaccination. Receptor source: an adult in good health.

CDR3 nucleotide sequence: TGCGCCAGCAGCCAAGAGGGGCAGGGGCTCCCCTACGAGCAGTACTTC. This gives the protein CASSQEGQGLPYEQYF. The V gene is TRBV4-1, the J gene TRBJ2-7, with a tentative D call TRBD1 (6 bases). V shed 0 bases and J shed 2 bases, with 14 bases lying between them. Germline V gene data show CDR1 as MGHRA and CDR2 as YSYEKL. There are 16 residues in the CDR3.

The V and J genes are TRBV21-1 and TRBJ2-1; the table's D call of TRBD1 was not tested on the DNA. TRBV21-1 is an annotated pseudogene. The CDR3 has 15 residues. CDR3 sequence: CASSLRDRGCNEQFF. For the CDR3, the DNA is TGTGCCAGCAGCCTCCGGGACAGGGGGTGCAATGAGCAGTTCTTC.

The chain joins TRBV27 to TRBJ1-2; a weak D match, TRBD1 (5 bases). The length of the CDR3 is 14 residues. V lost 8 bases and J 8 bases, leaving 21 bases between the germline ends. Germline-derived CDR1 and CDR2 are MNHEY and SMNVEV (reference sequence). The CDR3 bases are TGTGCCAGCGGGAGGTCCTCGGGGCCCCTCGGCTACACCTTC. Encoded protein: CASGRSSGPLGYTF.

The chain uses TRBV9 and TRBJ2-1, with 8 bases identical to TRBD2. Trimming cost V 0 bases and J 8 bases; bases outside gene matches: 7. Germline V gene data show CDR1 as SGDLS and CDR2 as YYNGEE. This CDR3 comprises 15 residues. The CDR3 nucleotides read TGTGCCAGCAGCGTAGGGGGTAGCGGGGTCCATGAGCAGTTCTTC. This encodes CASSVGGSGVHEQFF.

This rearrangement joins TRBV3-1 (or the pseudogene TRBV3-2) to TRBJ1-4; D might be TRBD1 (6 bases). Per germline, CDR1 LGHDT and CDR2 YNNKEL (reference sequence). Trimming cost V 3 bases and J 3 bases, with 8 bases left between them. The CDR3 length is 14 residues. The CDR3 region is CASSQQGPNEKLFF. In nucleotides, the CDR3 is TGTGCCAGCAGCCAGCAGGGGCCTAATGAAAAACTGTTTTTT.

The gene calls are TRBV30 and TRBJ1-6, with a possible D match to TRBD1 (6 bases). The CDR3 has 14 residues. V lost 4 bases, J lost 2 bases, and 9 bases lay in between. Germline V CDR1 and CDR2: GTSNPN, SVGIG (reference sequence). The CDR3 DNA reads TGTGCCTGGACCGGACAGACCTATAATTCACCCCTCCACTTT. It encodes CAWTGQTYNSPLHF.

This sequence joins TRBV6-6 and TRBJ1-6; D is uncertain. The V end lost 4 bases, the J end lost 5 bases, and 9 bases lay between the germline ends. CDR3 length equals 14 residues. Per the germline V gene, CDR1 is MNHNY and CDR2 is SVGAGI (reference sequence). The CDR3 is CASSLGGHNSPLHF. CDR3 in DNA: TGTGCCAGCAGTTTGGGCGGACATAATTCACCCCTCCACTTT.

The count of this clone is one. The genes are TRBV28 and TRBJ1-4; TRBD1 agrees at 7 bases. This CDR3 has 16 amino acids. With V trimmed by 7 bases and J by 1 base, 9 bases remained unmatched. Germline loops: CDR1 MDHEN, CDR2 SYDVKM. In DNA, the CDR3 is TGTGCCAGCACCTTAGGGGGCGCGGGAACTAATGAAAAACTGTTTTTT. Translation: CASTLGGAGTNEKLFF.

The V call is TRBV25-1, the J call TRBJ2-3; D might be TRBD2 (6 bases). The germline V gene encodes CDR1 MGHDK and CDR2 SYGVNS. CDR3 length: 15 amino acids. Between the trimmed V and J ends, which lost 4 bases and 1 base, there was a span of 12 bases. CDR3 residues: CASSGQRLGTDTQYF. CDR3 nucleotides: TGTGCCAGCAGTGGTCAAAGACTAGGCACAGATACGCAGTATTTT.

The rearrangement links TRBV4-3 to TRBJ1-2; D is unresolved. V lost 2 bases and J 3 bases, leaving 16 bases between the germline ends. The CDR3 is 16 residues long. Germline values: CDR1 LGHNA, CDR2 YSLEER. CDR3 DNA sequence: TGCGCCAGCAGCCAATCTCGGGTGGGCCGGGACTATGGCTACACCTTC. Its protein product is CASSQSRVGRDYGYTF.

This chain uses TRBV11-2 with TRBJ1-1, with 7 positions matching TRBD1. Germline CDR1 and CDR2: SGHAT and FQNNGV. This CDR3 comprises 17 residues. With V trimmed by 4 bases and J by 4 bases, 15 bases remained unmatched. The CDR3: CASSWRTGLEGGTEAFF. The CDR3 nucleotides are TGTGCCAGCAGCTGGAGGACAGGTCTTGAGGGGGGCACTGAAGCTTTCTTT.

The chain recombines TRBV30 with TRBJ1-2; D perhaps matches TRBD1 (5 bases). With 5 bases removed from V and 4 bases from J, the gap between germline ends came to 14 bases. The CDR3 loop spans 13 amino acids. Per germline, CDR1 GTSNPN and CDR2 SVGIG (reference sequence). CDR3 protein: CAWARGRIYGYTF. In DNA, the CDR3 is TGTGCCTGGGCACGGGGGAGAATCTATGGCTACACCTTC.

This clone was detected only once. The J gene is TRBJ1-2, the V gene TRBV7-2; 9 nucleotides match TRBD1. The germline V gene encodes CDR1 SGHTA and CDR2 FQGNSA. CDR3 length equals 15 residues. The junction had 6 bases not matched to a gene; V was cut back by 5 bases and J by 2 bases. The CDR3 nucleotides are TGTGCCAGCAGCCCCTCGGGGACAGGGAACTATGGCTACACCTTC. This gives the protein CASSPSGTGNYGYTF. Full variable domain (remainder filled in from reference TRBV7-2 and TRBJ1-2): GAGVSQSPSNKVTEKGKDVELRCDPISGHTALYWYRQSLGQGLEFLIYFQGNSAPDKSGLPSDRFSAERTGGSVSTLTIQRTQQEDSAVYLCASSPSGTGNYGYTFGSGTRLTVV.

CDR3: CASSLVYGGRGTEAFF. CDR3 nucleotide sequence: TGTGCCAGCAGCTTAGTATACGGGGGGCGAGGTACTGAAGCTTTCTTT. V is TRBV7-2 and J is TRBJ1-1; TRBD1 might be the D (6 bases). Germline lookup yields CDR1 SGHTA and CDR2 FQGNSA. This CDR3 comprises 16 residues. Trimming removed 1 base at V and 5 bases at J, with 17 bases between.

The rearrangement links TRBV27 to TRBJ1-2, with 10 bases aligning to TRBD1. J was trimmed by 8 bases and V by 7 bases; bases with no gene match: 13. The CDR3 consists of 15 residues. Germline lookup yields CDR1 MNHEY and CDR2 SMNVEV (reference sequence). In nucleotides, the CDR3 is TGTGCCAGCAAAAGAACCTCTGCGGGACAGGGGGGCTACACCTTC. This encodes CASKRTSAGQGGYTF.

V gene TRBV7-2 combines with J gene TRBJ1-6; D is perhaps TRBD1 (6 bases). Trimming removed 5 bases from V and 6 bases from J, with 17 bases in between. Looked up from germline, CDR1 is SGHTA and CDR2 is FQGNSA. This CDR3 region has 16 residues. The CDR3 loop reads CASSPRQVSINSPLHF. The CDR3 bases are TGTGCCAGCAGCCCGCGACAGGTCTCCATTAATTCACCCCTCCACTTT.

This clone is a singleton in its sample. This sequence joins TRBV10-3 and TRBJ2-5, with TRBD2 as a possible D gene (6 bases). The CDR3 has 15 residues. The germline CDR1 and CDR2 sequences are ENHRY and SYGVKD. Trimming left V 2 bases short and J 5 bases short, with 15 bases between. The CDR3 DNA follows: TGTGCCATCAGTGAGAGGGAGGCAGCATCCGAGACCCAGTACTTC. Amino acid sequence: CAISEREAASETQYF.

This chain joins TRBV28 and TRBJ1-6; D might be TRBD1 (6 bases). The germline CDR1 and CDR2 sequences are MDHEN and SYDVKM. The V and J ends lost 5 bases and 7 bases respectively, with 18 bases between them. The CDR3 extends over 16 amino acids. CDR3 sequence reads: CASSGIPGAPNSPLHF. CDR3 sequence (DNA): TGTGCCAGCAGTGGTATCCCAGGGGCACCAAATTCACCCCTCCACTTT. Full variable domain (remainder filled in from reference TRBV28 and TRBJ1-6): DVKVTQSSRYLVKRTGEKVFLECVQDMDHENMFWYRQDPGLGLRLIYFSYDVKMKEKGDIPEGYSVSREKKERFSLILESASTNQTSMYLCASSGIPGAPNSPLHFGNGTRLTVT.

The chain carries TRBV29-1 and TRBJ2-5, with 10 nucleotides matching TRBD2. V trimming: 5 bases; J trimming: 5 bases; junction bases outside the gene matches: 8. From germline, CDR1 is SQVTM and CDR2 ANQGSEA. The CDR3 is made up of 14 amino acids. The CDR3 coding sequence is TGCAGCGTTATAGCGGGGGGCCGAGGGGAGACCCAGTACTTC. As protein: CSVIAGGRGETQYF.

About this clone itself: The sample carries other DNA sequences with the same CDR3. V and J are TRBV4-3 and TRBJ1-4, with D perhaps matching TRBD1 (5 bases). The CDR3 length is 14 residues. Germline-derived CDR1 and CDR2 are LGHNA and YSLEER. V gave up 1 base and J gave up 8 bases, with 11 bases separating them. The CDR3 sequence is CASSQGQGGEKLFF. The CDR3, as DNA: TGCGCCAGCAGCCAAGGGCAGGGCGGCGAAAAACTGTTTTTT.

The rearrangement uses TRBV6-6 and TRBJ1-4, with D perhaps TRBD1 (6 bases). Trimming took off 6 bases at V and 6 bases at J, with 11 bases between the two ends. Germline values: CDR1 MNHNY, CDR2 SVGAGI (reference sequence). The CDR3 totals 13 residues. The CDR3 here is CASRGGTDEKLFF. The CDR3 region has the DNA TGTGCCAGCAGAGGGGGGACCGATGAAAAACTGTTTTTT.

The chain is built from TRBV7-9 and TRBJ1-1; D remains ambiguous. There are 14 residues in the CDR3. Germline V gene data show CDR1 as SEHNR and CDR2 as FQNEAQ (reference sequence). V dropped 3 bases and J dropped 3 bases, with 11 bases sitting between them. CDR3 sequence reads: CASSFEGYDTEAFF. DNA for the CDR3: TGTGCCAGCAGCTTTGAGGGATACGACACTGAAGCTTTCTTT.

The chain links TRBV3-1 (or the pseudogene TRBV3-2) to TRBJ1-1; 7 nucleotides agree with TRBD1. The junction had 1 base not matched to a gene; V was cut back by 3 bases and J by 0 bases. Germline V gene data show CDR1 as LGHDT and CDR2 as YNNKEL (reference sequence). The CDR3 length is 14 residues. This CDR3 is CASSQGTVNTEAFF. The CDR3 coding sequence is TGTGCCAGCAGCCAGGGGACAGTGAACACTGAAGCTTTCTTT.

The chain links TRBV30 to TRBJ1-4; D ambiguous. The germline gives CDR1 GTSNPN, CDR2 SVGIG (reference sequence). CDR3 length: 14 amino acids. V lost 3 bases, J lost 3 bases, and 11 bases lay in between. CDR3 amino acids: CAWRWKAANEKLFF. The CDR3 nucleotides read TGTGCCTGGAGATGGAAAGCAGCTAATGAAAAACTGTTTTTT.

V is TRBV4-1 and J is TRBJ1-5; TRBD1 aligns across 10 bases. CDR1 MGHRA and CDR2 YSYEKL come from the germline V gene. The CDR3 extends over 19 amino acids. With V trimmed by 2 bases and J by 2 bases, 12 bases remained unmatched. The CDR3 loop reads CASSQPPGQGTVRNQPQHF. CDR3 nucleotides: TGCGCCAGCAGCCAACCGCCGGGACAGGGGACAGTCCGCAATCAGCCCCAGCATTTT.

The chain combines TRBV2 with TRBJ1-2; 8 positions agree with TRBD1. Germline V CDR1 and CDR2: SNHLY, FYNNEI. Germline trimming cut 9 bases from V and 4 bases from J; bases unmatched to any gene: 13. The CDR3 is made up of 15 amino acids. This CDR3 is CASRPGTGSFYGYTF. In nucleotides, the CDR3 is TGTGCCAGTCGACCCGGGACAGGATCCTTCTATGGCTACACCTTC. Together with reference TRBV2 and TRBJ1-2, the CDR3 gives the full variable domain: EPEVTQTPSHQVTQMGQEVILRCVPISNHLYFYWYRQILGQKVEFLVSFYNNEISEKSEIFDDQFSVERPDGSNFTLKIRSTKLEDSAMYFCASRPGTGSFYGYTFGSGTRLTVV.

V gene TRBV19 combines with J gene TRBJ1-4; 9 nucleotides agree with TRBD1. The CDR3 is 15 amino acids. Germline assignment: CDR1 LNHDA and CDR2 SQIVND (reference sequence). Unmatched junction bases numbered 7, after V lost 4 bases and J lost 7 bases. CDR3 nucleotides: TGTGCCAGTAGTAGACCCGGGACAGGGTCTGAAAAACTGTTTTTT. Amino acid sequence: CASSRPGTGSEKLFF.